The clone carrying this T cell receptor beta chain was seen more than once but under ten times. Antigen unknown. The data were taken from a study of shared clonotypes between healthy human individuals. The method was immunoSEQ multiplex PCR; TCRdb's version includes in-frame clones alone and lacks a portion of them. The data show 520,000 or so clones, 60% to 85% seen once. Study observations and caveats: In this cohort, only blood was sampled, and tissue repertoires likely differ.

CDR1 MDHEN and CDR2 SYDVKM come from the germline V gene. V shed 6 bases, J shed 7 bases, and the junction held 5 bases outside the gene matches. There are 12 residues in the CDR3. What was sequenced was PBMCs. This clonotype was obtained from a woman between 40 and 55 years old in good health. Some clones in this sample may be carry-over from other donors' samples. J is TRBJ2-7 and V is TRBV28; 8 bases match TRBD1. CDR3 nucleotides: TGTGCCAGCAGCCAGGGGGCGCGGGAGCAGTACTTC. This sequence encodes CASSQGAREQYF.